One sample yielded the 14 T cell receptor beta chains listed below, sequenced in a study of OX40 agonist ivuxolimab in advanced cancers. The assay was immunoSEQ multiplex PCR, and TCRdb's table has in-frame clones only and misses some. The sample records over 35,000 clones, around two thirds being singletons. The sequencing here drew on CD4+ or CD8+ T cells sorted from blood, taken in a trial of the OX40 agonist ivuxolimab. These TCRs come from an adult with an advanced solid tumor such as melanoma, head and neck, liver or kidney cancer.

This clone was counted a single time. This chain links TRBV6-6 with TRBJ2-1; D possibly uses TRBD1 or TRBD2 (5 bases each). CDR1 MNHNY and CDR2 SVGAGI come from the germline V gene (reference sequence). This CDR3 is 13 amino acids long. Trimming stripped 3 bases from V and 10 bases from J, with 13 bases between. The chain's CDR3 is CASSYGMGEEQFF. CDR3 coding DNA: TGTGCCAGCAGTTATGGAATGGGGGAAGAGCAGTTCTTC.

V is TRBV7-9 and J is TRBJ2-3, with D unresolved. The V and J ends lost 1 base and 6 bases respectively, with 2 bases between them. The CDR3 is made up of 11 amino acids. Germline assignment: CDR1 SEHNR and CDR2 FQNEAQ (reference sequence). The CDR3 coding sequence is TGTGCCAGCAGCTTAGAGGATACGCAGTATTTT. Protein sequence: CASSLEDTQYF.

This clone was detected a few times. The rearrangement joins TRBV7-2 to TRBJ1-6; D possibly corresponds to TRBD1 (6 bases). Germline assignment: CDR1 SGHTA and CDR2 FQGNSA. Trimming left V 4 bases short and J 10 bases short, with 17 bases between. This CDR3 contains 15 residues. The CDR3 DNA is TGTGCCAGCAGCTACCGGGACATCGGAAGGTCACCCCTCCACTTT. It encodes CASSYRDIGRSPLHF.

This rearrangement joins TRBV9 to TRBJ1-4; perhaps TRBD1 as D (5 bases). Trimming removed 0 bases from V and 8 bases from J, with 11 bases in between. The CDR3 has 14 residues. The germline gives CDR1 SGDLS, CDR2 YYNGEE. The CDR3 DNA is TGTGCCAGCAGCGTAGGCCAGGGATGGGAAAAACTGTTTTTT. This encodes CASSVGQGWEKLFF. The full variable domain, its missing parts supplied by reference TRBV9 and TRBJ1-4, is DSGVTQTPKHLITATGQRVTLRCSPRSGDLSVYWYQQSLDQGLQFLIQYYNGEERAKGNILERFSAQQFPDLHSELNLSSLELGDSALYFCASSVGQGWEKLFFGSGTQLSVL.

The V call is TRBV28, the J call TRBJ1-3, with TRBD1 as a possible D gene (5 bases). Trimming removed 1 base from V and 0 bases from J, with 10 bases in between. The germline V gene has CDR1 MDHEN and CDR2 SYDVKM. The CDR3 has 16 amino acids. The CDR3 nucleotides are TGTGCCAGCAGTTTATCAGGGAGCATCTCTGGAAACACCATATATTTT. Its protein is CASSLSGSISGNTIYF.

The V call is TRBV25-1, the J call TRBJ1-5, with D possibly TRBD1 on 5 matching bases. CDR1 is MGHDK, CDR2 SYGVNS, per germline. The CDR3 length is 12 residues. V gave up 7 bases and J gave up 6 bases, with 10 bases separating them. The CDR3 DNA sequence: TGTGCCAGCAACTCCGGGGCTCAGCCCCAGCATTTT. Its translation: CASNSGAQPQHF.

This clone appeared a few times. The chain is built from TRBV21-1 and TRBJ1-1. TRBV21-1 constitutes a pseudogene. The CDR3 is 15 amino acids. CDR3 region: CASSMGELMNTEAFF. In DNA, the CDR3 is TGTGCCAGCAGCATGGGGGAACTCATGAACACTGAAGCTTTCTTT.

This clone was seen only once. The chain has TRBV7-2 and TRBJ2-7, with TRBD1 matching over 10 bases. The CDR3 has 13 amino acids. V gave up 5 bases and J gave up 3 bases; unmatched junction bases: 1. The V gene's germline CDR1 is SGHTA and CDR2 FQGNSA. The CDR3 coding sequence is TGTGCCAGCAGCCGGGACAGGGGCTACGAGCAGTACGTC. As protein: CASSRDRGYEQYV.

V usage is TRBV30 and J usage is TRBJ1-4; 7 nucleotides agree with TRBD1. CDR3 length: 12 amino acids. V was clipped by 2 bases and J by 7 bases; unmatched bases: 1. Germline CDR1 GTSNPN, CDR2 SVGIG (reference sequence). The CDR3 sequence: CAWSYRGEKLFF. DNA for the CDR3: TGTGCCTGGAGTTACAGGGGTGAAAAACTGTTTTTT.

This clone was detected only a few times. The chain has TRBV4-2 and TRBJ1-5; TRBD1 matches at 7 bases. Germline CDR1 reads LGHNA; CDR2 reads YNFKEQ. The CDR3 contains 15 residues. The V segment lost 0 bases and the J segment 4 bases; nucleotides outside the gene matches: 3. CDR3 in DNA: TGTGCCAGCAGCCAAGATGGACAGGAAAATCAGCCCCAGCATTTT. Amino acids: CASSQDGQENQPQHF.

The rearrangement links TRBV7-9 to TRBJ2-7; tentative D call: TRBD2 (6 bases). Germline V gene sequence: CDR1 SEHNR, CDR2 FQNEAQ (reference sequence). The CDR3 runs to 12 residues. V was trimmed by 4 bases and J by 9 bases, leaving 13 bases between them. CDR3 amino acids: CASSWEVRRQYF. The CDR3 DNA reads as TGTGCCAGCAGCTGGGAGGTACGGCGGCAGTACTTC.

Written as DNA, the CDR3 is TGTGCCAGCAGCTTGAGGGACAGAATTAATTCACCCCTCCACTTT. This translates into CASSLRDRINSPLHF. This chain connects TRBV5-4 to TRBJ1-6, with 7 bases lining up with TRBD1. The ends lost 1 base at V and 6 bases at J; junction bases unmatched: 4. CDR1 and CDR2 from the germline V gene are SGHNT and YYREEE (reference sequence). There are 15 residues in the CDR3.

J is TRBJ2-5 and V is TRBV27; D uncertain. Trimming stripped 6 bases from V and 4 bases from J, with 3 bases between. The CDR3 has 10 residues. From germline, CDR1 is MNHEY and CDR2 SMNVEV (reference sequence). CDR3 loop: CASRGETQYF. CDR3 nucleotides: TGTGCCAGCAGGGGAGAGACCCAGTACTTC.

The V call is TRBV21-1, the J call TRBJ2-2; the D call in the table, TRBD2, was not verified against the DNA. TRBV21-1 represents a pseudogene. There are 18 residues in the CDR3. CDR3: CASSKAGLAGENTGELFF. The CDR3 nucleotides read TGTGCCAGCAGCAAAGCGGGGTTAGCGGGGGAAAACACCGGGGAGCTGTTTTTT.